This note documents a single T cell receptor (beta chain) sequence. What it recognizes is unknown. Between the trimmed V and J ends, which lost 5 bases and 7 bases, there was a span of 17 bases. Germline CDR1 LNHDA, CDR2 SQIVND (reference sequence). The CDR3 is made up of 14 amino acids. Measured with immunoSEQ multiplex PCR; TCRdb has only the in-frame clones, and not every one. Of 150,000 to 200,000 clones in the sample, under 95% were seen once. This record comes from a study of T cell responses to AZD1222 COVID-19 vaccine. Study-level points and caveats: Baseline seropositives among AZD1222 recipients totaled only six or seven. CD4 TCRs linked to vaccination spanned spike, dominating at 160-218 and 743-854. The donors showed a predominance of white British ancestry and of females, with possible underestimation of clonal diversity.

The source of this sequence is an adult who received the AZD1222 COVID-19 vaccine. The specimen comprised peripheral blood, sampled 28 days after the second AZD1222 dose. The J gene is TRBJ1-2, the V gene TRBV19, with a weak D call TRBD1 (5 bases). CDR3 sequence reads: CASSARAGAGGYTF. The CDR3 DNA is TGTGCCAGTAGTGCCCGTGCCGGGGCAGGTGGCTACACCTTC.